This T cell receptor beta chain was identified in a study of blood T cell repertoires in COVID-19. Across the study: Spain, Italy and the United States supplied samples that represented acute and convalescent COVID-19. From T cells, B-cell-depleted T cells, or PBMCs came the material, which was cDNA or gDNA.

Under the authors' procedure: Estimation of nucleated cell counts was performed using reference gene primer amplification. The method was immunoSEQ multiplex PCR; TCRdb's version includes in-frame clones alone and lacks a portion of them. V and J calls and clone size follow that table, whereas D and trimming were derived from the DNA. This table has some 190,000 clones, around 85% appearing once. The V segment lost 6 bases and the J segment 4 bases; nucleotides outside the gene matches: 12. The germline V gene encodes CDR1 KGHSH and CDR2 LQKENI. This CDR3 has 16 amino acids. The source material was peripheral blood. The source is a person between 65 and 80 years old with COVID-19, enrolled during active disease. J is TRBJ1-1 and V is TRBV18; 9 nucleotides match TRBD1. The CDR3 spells CASSPAGTGPGTEAFF. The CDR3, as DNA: TGTGCCAGCTCCCCCGCCGGGACAGGGCCCGGCACTGAAGCTTTCTTT.